One and the same sample provided the 27 T cell receptor beta chains below, sequenced in a study of T cells after posttransplantation cyclophosphamide. Data came from immunoSEQ multiplex PCR; TCRdb stores just in-frame clones and leaves some out. Among over 5,500 clones, 65% to 80% were seen once, and the ten largest hold 20% to 30%. Specimen: memory CD4+ T cells sorted from blood. These TCRs come from a woman aged 45-60 years in good health and a related stem cell transplant donor.

The rearrangement joins TRBV28 to TRBJ2-1, with 11 nucleotides matching TRBD1. The V gene's germline CDR1 is MDHEN and CDR2 SYDVKM. The CDR3 extends over 16 amino acids. J was trimmed by 7 bases and V by 5 bases; bases with no gene match: 10. CDR3 residues: CASSPRTGGAYNEQFF. DNA of the CDR3: TGTGCCAGCAGTCCCCGGACAGGGGGCGCATATAATGAGCAGTTCTTC.

The chain employs TRBV28 and TRBJ1-6; the D gene is possibly TRBD1 (6 bases). V was shortened by 6 bases and J by 6 bases, with 12 bases between the two germline ends. Germline V gene data show CDR1 as MDHEN and CDR2 as SYDVKM. The CDR3 consists of 14 residues. In DNA form, the CDR3 reads TGTGCCAGCAGATCCGGGACAATTAATTCACCCCTCCACTTT. Protein product: CASRSGTINSPLHF.

This chain links TRBV5-1 with TRBJ1-2, with TRBD1 matching over 11 bases. This CDR3 is 14 amino acids long. The germline gives CDR1 SGHRS, CDR2 YFSETQ. V gave up 4 bases and J gave up 4 bases; unmatched junction bases: 3. CDR3 nucleotide sequence: TGCGCCAGCAGCGCCGGGACAGGGGGCTATGGCTACACCTTC. Amino acid sequence: CASSAGTGGYGYTF.

This chain joins TRBV19 and TRBJ2-2, with TRBD1 matching over 11 bases. Losses at the gene ends were 6 bases for V and 0 bases for J; bases not matched to a gene: 21. Germline loops: CDR1 LNHDA, CDR2 SQIVND (reference sequence). The CDR3 is 22 residues long. The CDR3 bases are TGTGCCAGTAGGCATGGGACAGGGGGTATAGCGGGACTACGTCCGAACACCGGGGAGCTGTTTTTT. Translation gives CASRHGTGGIAGLRPNTGELFF.

This clone has a handful of counts. CDR3 protein: CASSPLVGSGNSPLHF. CDR3 in DNA: TGTGCCAGCAGTCCCTTGGTGGGCTCTGGGAATTCACCCCTCCACTTT. The chain combines TRBV27 with TRBJ1-6; D gene uncertain. There are 16 residues in the CDR3. Germline assignment: CDR1 MNHEY and CDR2 SMNVEV (reference sequence). Trimming took 5 bases from V and 7 from J, leaving 18 bases between them.

This chain uses TRBV2 with TRBJ2-5; D may be TRBD1 (6 bases). Germline CDR1 is SNHLY and CDR2 is FYNNEI. With 5 bases removed from V and 7 bases from J, the gap between germline ends came to 11 bases. The CDR3 length is 12 residues. The CDR3 DNA sequence: TGTGCCAGCAGTCGACAGGTCGGGACCCAGTACTTC. It translates to CASSRQVGTQYF.

The rearrangement uses TRBV5-1 and TRBJ2-5; 8 bases align to TRBD1. Germline V gives CDR1 SGHRS, CDR2 YFSETQ. V was pared by 4 bases and J by 2 bases, with 10 bases of the junction left unmatched. CDR3 length: 16 residues. CDR3 residues: CASSRGQGFSQETQYF. As DNA, the CDR3 is TGCGCCAGCAGCCGAGGACAGGGCTTTTCTCAAGAGACCCAGTACTTC.

The chain has TRBV7-6 and TRBJ1-1; D may be TRBD1 (6 bases). This CDR3 spans 13 amino acids. Deletions cut 5 bases from V and 9 bases from J, with 16 bases between. Germline values: CDR1 SGHVS, CDR2 FNYEAQ. The CDR3 loop is CASSPQTGPKAFF. CDR3 coding DNA: TGTGCCAGCAGCCCACAGACAGGACCCAAAGCTTTCTTT.

This clone has a single count. The rearrangement links TRBV5-8 to TRBJ1-4; D uncertain. Germline V lookup: CDR1 SGHTS, CDR2 YDEGEE. The V and J ends lost 2 bases and 8 bases respectively, with 22 bases between them. The length of the CDR3 is 17 residues. The CDR3 DNA reads TGTGCCAGCAGCTTTTGGGTTTTCGCGGGTACTCAAGAAAAACTGTTTTTT. The encoded protein is CASSFWVFAGTQEKLFF.

CDR3 region: CASSVVSGSIYNEQFF. The CDR3 DNA is TGTGCCAGCAGCGTAGTTTCCGGGAGTATTTATAATGAGCAGTTCTTC. V gene TRBV9 combines with J gene TRBJ2-1, with a weak D call TRBD2 (6 bases). V was clipped by 0 bases and J by 7 bases, with 17 bases between them. Germline V lookup: CDR1 SGDLS, CDR2 YYNGEE. The CDR3 has 16 amino acids. Filled out from reference TRBV9 and TRBJ2-1, the complete variable domain reads DSGVTQTPKHLITATGQRVTLRCSPRSGDLSVYWYQQSLDQGLQFLIQYYNGEERAKGNILERFSAQQFPDLHSELNLSSLELGDSALYFCASSVVSGSIYNEQFFGPGTRLTVL.

This chain joins TRBV7-8 and TRBJ1-5; weak D call: TRBD1 (5 bases). Per the germline V gene, CDR1 is SGHVS and CDR2 is FQNEAQ. The V and J ends lost 0 bases and 6 bases respectively, with 9 bases between them. This CDR3 is built from 14 residues. The CDR3 nucleotides are TGTGCCAGCAGCTTAGCAGGGGAGGGTCAGCCCCAGCATTTT. Translated, it gives CASSLAGEGQPQHF.

This clone was counted once. The chain uses TRBV6-5 and TRBJ2-1; TRBD2 aligns across 7 bases. The germline CDR1 and CDR2 sequences are MNHEY and SVGAGI. The CDR3 has 14 residues. V gave up 7 bases and J gave up 10 bases; unmatched junction bases: 13. The CDR3 DNA sequence: TGTGCCAGCACCGCGCGGGGGAGCGCTCACGAGCAGTTCTTC. This encodes CASTARGSAHEQFF.

A few counts support this clone. This sequence joins TRBV7-2 and TRBJ2-2; TRBD1 might be the D (5 bases). CDR1 SGHTA and CDR2 FQGNSA come from the germline V gene. This CDR3 has 16 amino acids. V was pared by 2 bases and J by 0 bases, with 10 bases between. The CDR3 is CASSLNRNPNTGELFF. DNA for the CDR3: TGTGCCAGCAGCTTAAACAGGAACCCGAACACCGGGGAGCTGTTTTTT.

The V gene is TRBV7-6, the J gene TRBJ2-3, with a weak D call TRBD2 (6 bases). CDR1 is SGHVS and CDR2 is FNYEAQ in the germline V gene. Trimming cost V 8 bases and J 5 bases, with 8 bases left between them. This CDR3 has 11 amino acids. Here the CDR3 DNA reads TGTGCCAGCCAGGGAGGAGATACGCAGTATTTT. Its protein product is CASQGGDTQYF.

The rearrangement uses TRBV5-1 and TRBJ2-3; 11 bases align to TRBD2. CDR3 length: 17 amino acids. Per germline, CDR1 SGHRS and CDR2 YFSETQ. The J segment lost 5 bases and the V segment lost 4 bases, leaving 12 bases of the junction unmatched. CDR3 DNA sequence: TGCGCCAGCAGCCCCTTGATAGCGGGAGGGATGGGAGATACGCAGTATTTT. It encodes CASSPLIAGGMGDTQYF.

The chain is built from TRBV5-1 and TRBJ1-5, with D hard to call. Germline CDR1 SGHRS, CDR2 YFSETQ. CDR3 length: 14 residues. Trimming left V 0 bases short and J 5 bases short, with 9 bases between. The CDR3 reads CASSLDGDYQPQHF. In DNA, the CDR3 is TGCGCCAGCAGCTTGGACGGGGATTATCAGCCCCAGCATTTT. Variable domain in full (rest from reference TRBV5-1 and TRBJ1-5): KAGVTQTPRYLIKTRGQQVTLSCSPISGHRSVSWYQQTPGQGLQFLFEYFSETQRNKGNFPGRFSGRQFSNSRSEMNVSTLELGDSALYLCASSLDGDYQPQHFGDGTRLSIL.

The CDR3 nucleotides are TGTGCCAGCAGTTCAAGCGGGACTGGGGCCAACGTCCTGACTTTC. Its translation is CASSSSGTGANVLTF. The rearrangement uses TRBV6-5 and TRBJ2-6, with 7 positions matching TRBD2. Trimming took 4 bases from V and 2 from J; bases not matched to a gene: 2. There are 15 residues in the CDR3. Germline values: CDR1 MNHEY, CDR2 SVGAGI.

This sequence joins TRBV27 and TRBJ1-2; no clear D. The V gene's germline CDR1 is MNHEY and CDR2 SMNVEV (reference sequence). V lost 3 bases and J 4 bases, leaving 15 bases between the germline ends. The length of the CDR3 is 15 residues. CDR3 sequence: CASSFGLRGSYGYTF. For the CDR3, the DNA is TGTGCCAGCAGTTTTGGCTTACGGGGAAGCTATGGCTACACCTTC.

The chain uses TRBV5-6 and TRBJ1-1; the D gene is possibly TRBD1 (5 bases). The CDR3 has 15 amino acids. The V end was cut by 4 bases, the J end by 3 bases, with 16 bases between. The germline CDR1 and CDR2 sequences are SGHDT and YYEEEE. The CDR3 sequence is CASSGRGPADTEAFF. The CDR3 region has the DNA TGTGCCAGCAGCGGAAGGGGTCCTGCGGACACTGAAGCTTTCTTT. Full variable domain (missing parts from reference TRBV5-6 and TRBJ1-1): DAGVTQSPTHLIKTRGQQVTLRCSPKSGHDTVSWYQQALGQGPQFIFQYYEEEERQRGNFPDRFSGHQFPNYSSELNVNALLLGDSALYLCASSGRGPADTEAFFGQGTRLTVV.

The gene calls are TRBV18 and TRBJ2-1; D unclear. Germline V gene sequence: CDR1 KGHSH, CDR2 LQKENI. The CDR3 has 17 amino acids. Between the trimmed V and J ends, which lost 0 bases and 4 bases, there was a span of 16 bases. Here the CDR3 DNA reads TGTGCCAGCTCACCACCGAGCACGCCCCCGCCTTACAATGAGCAGTTCTTC. It specifies CASSPPSTPPPYNEQFF.

This clone was counted between two and nine times. This chain joins TRBV6-6 and TRBJ2-7, with 7 positions matching TRBD1. The CDR3 consists of 13 residues. The V segment lost 10 bases and the J segment 3 bases; nucleotides outside the gene matches: 9. CDR1 MNHNY and CDR2 SVGAGI come from the germline V gene (reference sequence). The CDR3 bases are TGTGCCACTAAGCCGGGACAGCTCTACGAGCAGTACTTC. Its protein is CATKPGQLYEQYF.

The J gene is TRBJ2-7, the V gene TRBV11-2, with 12 bases identical to TRBD2. Germline CDR1 is SGHAT and CDR2 is FQNNGV. The CDR3 is made up of 16 amino acids. V lost 2 bases and J lost 6; bases outside the gene matches: 8. CDR3 in amino acids: CASSLHARLAGAEQYF. DNA for the CDR3: TGTGCCAGCAGCTTACATGCGCGACTAGCGGGAGCCGAGCAGTACTTC.

This sequence joins TRBV6-6 and TRBJ2-3; 9 bases are a match to TRBD1. The CDR3 is 16 residues long. Trimming took 4 bases from V and 1 from J; bases not matched to a gene: 6. The germline V gene has CDR1 MNHNY and CDR2 SVGAGI (reference sequence). CDR3: CASSSPRDRGTDTQYF. CDR3 in DNA: TGTGCCAGCAGTTCCCCGCGGGACAGGGGCACAGATACGCAGTATTTT.

The V and J genes are TRBV9 and TRBJ2-5, with TRBD2 identical over 11 bases. The germline CDR1 and CDR2 sequences are SGDLS and YYNGEE. The V and J ends lost 7 bases and 2 bases, in that order; junction bases with no gene match: 10. This CDR3 has 16 amino acids. This CDR3 is CASGYTGTSGQETQYF. In nucleotides, the CDR3 is TGTGCCAGCGGCTACACCGGGACTAGCGGACAAGAGACCCAGTACTTC.

Only a few counts were recorded for this clone. CDR3 sequence (DNA): TGCAGCGCCGGGAGGGAAAAGGACACCGGGGAGCTGTTTTTT. Amino acid sequence: CSAGREKDTGELFF. V is TRBV29-1 and J is TRBJ2-2; TRBD2 aligns across 8 bases. CDR3 length equals 14 residues. The V and J ends lost 7 bases and 3 bases, in that order; junction bases with no gene match: 7. Germline V gene data show CDR1 as SQVTM and CDR2 as ANQGSEA.

The chain is built from TRBV18 and TRBJ2-2; a weak D match, TRBD1 (6 bases). CDR3 size: 17 residues. V was shortened by 6 bases and J by 1 base, with 18 bases between the two germline ends. Germline CDR1 is KGHSH and CDR2 is LQKENI. The CDR3 sequence is CASSPRTVSQNTGELFF. CDR3 DNA sequence: TGTGCCAGCTCCCCTAGGACAGTATCTCAGAACACCGGGGAGCTGTTTTTT.

This chain links TRBV21-1 with TRBJ1-3; the DNA was not used to check the table's D call, TRBD1. TRBV21-1 is a documented pseudogene. The CDR3 has 13 residues. The CDR3 protein is CASSSGLGNTIYF. The CDR3, as DNA: TGTGCCAGCAGCAGTGGCCTTGGAAACACCATATATTTT.